This note documents a single T cell receptor beta chain sequence. Its antigen is as yet unknown. Thawed PBMCs were FACS-sorted into unstimulated CD4+CD25+CD127- regulatory T cells, CD4+CD25- non-regulatory cells, CD4 and CD8 cells. The data belong to a study of Tregs in tolerant kidney transplant recipients. Study summary: Mixed chimerism was transient after nonmyeloablative marrow transplants from related graft donors.

Libraries were prepared by immunoSEQ multiplex PCR; TCRdb keeps only in-frame clonotypes and omits some of them. The sample holds nearly 95,000 clones, roughly 93% seen once. V was cut by 5 bases and J by 0 bases, with 13 bases left in between. The germline gives CDR1 SEHNR, CDR2 FQNEAQ (reference sequence). This CDR3 contains 15 residues. The study, taken as a whole, reports: Tolerant patients' donor-specific Tregs expanded beyond overall Tregs, suggesting antigen-driven growth.

The source material was CD4+ T cells from blood, sampled before the transplant. The chain couples TRBV7-9 to TRBJ1-1; possible D gene TRBD1, 5 bases. This receptor was identified in a human donor who received a combined kidney and bone marrow transplant. In DNA form, the CDR3 reads TGTGCCAGCAGCCCCAAAGACAGACTGAACACTGAAGCTTTCTTT. Translated: CASSPKDRLNTEAFF.